A single T cell receptor beta chain is shown here with its context. J lost 3 bases, V lost 6 bases, and 9 bases had no gene match. Germline V gives CDR1 WNHNN, CDR2 SYGVQD (reference sequence). This CDR3 contains 15 residues. The data were obtained in a study of T cell changes during pregnancy in multiple sclerosis. Libraries were prepared by immunoSEQ multiplex PCR; TCRdb keeps only in-frame clonotypes and omits some of them. This table has roughly 48,000 clones, about 90% appearing once. J is TRBJ2-7 and V is TRBV10-1; 9 bases line up with TRBD2. This receptor was obtained from a female donor with multiple sclerosis, enrolled in a pregnancy study. The source was CD4+ T cells from peripheral blood mononuclear cells, collected in the second trimester of pregnancy. CDR3 in amino acids: CASSPAISGSYEQYF. The CDR3, as DNA: TGCGCCAGCAGCCCGGCGATTAGCGGGAGCTACGAGCAGTACTTC.